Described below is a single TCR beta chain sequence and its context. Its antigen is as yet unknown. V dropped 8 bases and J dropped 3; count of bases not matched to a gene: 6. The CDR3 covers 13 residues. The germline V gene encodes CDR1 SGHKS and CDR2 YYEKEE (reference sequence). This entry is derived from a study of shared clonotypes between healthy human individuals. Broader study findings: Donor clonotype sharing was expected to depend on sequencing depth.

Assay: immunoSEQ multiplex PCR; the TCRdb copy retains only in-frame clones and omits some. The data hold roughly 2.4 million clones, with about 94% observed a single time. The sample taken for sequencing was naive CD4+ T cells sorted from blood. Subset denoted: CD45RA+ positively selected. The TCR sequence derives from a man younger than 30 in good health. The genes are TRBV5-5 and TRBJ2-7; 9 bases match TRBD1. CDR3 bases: TGTGCCAGGTTAAGACAGGGGGACTACGAGCAGTACTTC. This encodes CARLRQGDYEQYF.